Below, one T cell receptor (beta chain) is given with its context. Authors' data handling: Reference gene primer amplification gave nucleated cell count estimates. The assay was immunoSEQ multiplex PCR, and TCRdb's table has in-frame clones only and misses some. The V and J calls and clone size are taken from that table; D and trimming were inferred from the DNA. The sample records under 150,000 clones, 80% to 90% being singletons. The sample comes from a study of blood T cell repertoires in COVID-19. The wider study: The United States, Italy and Spain provided the acute and convalescent COVID-19 samples. Sample material is recorded as cDNA or gDNA derived from T cells, B-cell-depleted T cells, or PBMCs.

This CDR3 has 18 residues. The germline V gene encodes CDR1 LGHNA and CDR2 YNFKEQ. V shed 0 bases and J 3 bases; nucleotides not matched to a gene: 9. This sequence was found in a man in his forties with acute COVID-19. The chain carries TRBV4-2 and TRBJ2-2; TRBD2 matches at 8 bases. Sequenced input: PBMCs or T cells enriched from blood (not recorded which). The CDR3 here is CASSQDSRTSTDTGELFF. CDR3 nucleotide sequence: TGTGCCAGCAGCCAAGATAGTCGGACTAGCACAGACACCGGGGAGCTGTTTTTT.